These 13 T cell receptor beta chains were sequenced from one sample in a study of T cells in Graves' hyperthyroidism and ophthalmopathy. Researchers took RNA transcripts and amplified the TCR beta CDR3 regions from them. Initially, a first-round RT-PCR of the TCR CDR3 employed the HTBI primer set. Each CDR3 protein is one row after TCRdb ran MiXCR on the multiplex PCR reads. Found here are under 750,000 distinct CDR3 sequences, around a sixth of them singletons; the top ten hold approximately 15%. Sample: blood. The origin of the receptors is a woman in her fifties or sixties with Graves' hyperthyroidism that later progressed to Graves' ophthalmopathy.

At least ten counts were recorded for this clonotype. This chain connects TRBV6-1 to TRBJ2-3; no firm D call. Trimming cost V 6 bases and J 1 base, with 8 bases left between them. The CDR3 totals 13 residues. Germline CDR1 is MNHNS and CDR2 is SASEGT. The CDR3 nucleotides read TGTGCCAGCAGACCATCCGGCACAGATACGCAGTATTTT. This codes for CASRPSGTDTQYF.

The CDR3: CASSVAALAKLETQYF. The CDR3 region has the DNA TGTGCCAGCAGCGTAGCTGCACTAGCGAAGTTGGAGACCCAGTACTTC. This chain joins TRBV9 and TRBJ2-5; 7 bases are a match to TRBD2. Germline assignment: CDR1 SGDLS and CDR2 YYNGEE. The V and J ends lost 0 bases and 5 bases, in that order; junction bases with no gene match: 10. The CDR3 spans 16 residues.

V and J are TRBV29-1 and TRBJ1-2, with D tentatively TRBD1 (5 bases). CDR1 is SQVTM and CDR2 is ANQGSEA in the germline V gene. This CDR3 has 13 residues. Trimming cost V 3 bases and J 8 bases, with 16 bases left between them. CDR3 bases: TGCAGCGTTGACCTGGACATCCCTGGGGGCTACACCTTC. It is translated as CSVDLDIPGGYTF.

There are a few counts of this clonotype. As DNA, the CDR3 is TGTGCCAGCAGCGCAGACAGGGGTAGTGGCGGCTACACCTTC. This codes for CASSADRGSGGYTF. The chain has TRBV9 and TRBJ1-2, with 8 bases identical to TRBD1. CDR1 is SGDLS, CDR2 YYNGEE, per germline. V shed 3 bases, J shed 8 bases, and the junction held 9 bases outside the gene matches. The CDR3 is made up of 14 amino acids.

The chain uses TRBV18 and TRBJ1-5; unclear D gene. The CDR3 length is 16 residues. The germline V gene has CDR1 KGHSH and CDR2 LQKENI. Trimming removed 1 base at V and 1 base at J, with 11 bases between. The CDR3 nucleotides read TGTGCCAGCTCACCACGTAGTCAGGACAGCAATCAGCCCCAGCATTTT. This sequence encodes CASSPRSQDSNQPQHF.

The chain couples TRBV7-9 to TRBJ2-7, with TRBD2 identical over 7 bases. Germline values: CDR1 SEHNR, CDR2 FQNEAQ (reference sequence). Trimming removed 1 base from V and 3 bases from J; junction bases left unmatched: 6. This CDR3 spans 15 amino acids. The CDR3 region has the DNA TGTGCCAGCAGCTTAGACCCGGGGGGATTCTACGAGCAGTACTTC. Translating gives CASSLDPGGFYEQYF. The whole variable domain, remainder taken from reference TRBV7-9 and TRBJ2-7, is DTGVSQNPRHKITKRGQNVTFRCDPISEHNRLYWYRQTLGQGPEFLTYFQNEAQLEKSRLLSDRFSAERPKGSFSTLEIQRTEQGDSAMYLCASSLDPGGFYEQYFGPGTRLTVT.

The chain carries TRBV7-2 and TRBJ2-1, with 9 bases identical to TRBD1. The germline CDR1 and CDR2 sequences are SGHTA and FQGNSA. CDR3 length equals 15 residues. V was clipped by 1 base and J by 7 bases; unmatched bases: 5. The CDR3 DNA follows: TGTGCCAGCAGCTTAGAGGACAGGGGTGGGAATGAGCAGTTCTTC. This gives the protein CASSLEDRGGNEQFF.

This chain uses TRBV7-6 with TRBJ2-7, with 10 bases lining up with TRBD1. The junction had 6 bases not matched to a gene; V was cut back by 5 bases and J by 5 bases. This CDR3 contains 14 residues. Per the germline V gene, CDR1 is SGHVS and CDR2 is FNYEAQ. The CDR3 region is CASSPETGGNEQYF. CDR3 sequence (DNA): TGTGCCAGCAGCCCCGAGACAGGGGGCAACGAGCAGTACTTC.

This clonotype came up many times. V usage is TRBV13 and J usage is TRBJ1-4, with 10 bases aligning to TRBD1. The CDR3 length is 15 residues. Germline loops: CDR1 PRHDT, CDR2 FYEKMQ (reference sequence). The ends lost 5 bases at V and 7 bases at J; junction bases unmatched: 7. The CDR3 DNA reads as TGTGCCAGCAGCGCCAGGGACAGGGGTTCTGAAAAACTGTTTTTT. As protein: CASSARDRGSEKLFF.

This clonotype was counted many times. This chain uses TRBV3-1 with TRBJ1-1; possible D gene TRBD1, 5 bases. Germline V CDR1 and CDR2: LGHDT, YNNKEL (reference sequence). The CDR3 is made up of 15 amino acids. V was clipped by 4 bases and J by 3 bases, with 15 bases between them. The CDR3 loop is CASSPKDNQHTEAFF. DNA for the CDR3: TGTGCCAGCAGCCCAAAGGACAACCAGCACACTGAAGCTTTCTTT.

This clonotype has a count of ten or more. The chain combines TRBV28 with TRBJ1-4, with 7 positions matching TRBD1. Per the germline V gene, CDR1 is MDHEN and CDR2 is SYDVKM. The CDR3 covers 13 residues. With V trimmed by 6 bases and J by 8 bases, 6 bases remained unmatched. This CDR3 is CASSWRGREKLFF. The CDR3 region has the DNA TGTGCCAGCAGCTGGAGGGGGCGGGAAAAACTGTTTTTT. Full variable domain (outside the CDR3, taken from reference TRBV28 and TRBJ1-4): DVKVTQSSRYLVKRTGEKVFLECVQDMDHENMFWYRQDPGLGLRLIYFSYDVKMKEKGDIPEGYSVSREKKERFSLILESASTNQTSMYLCASSWRGREKLFFGSGTQLSVL.

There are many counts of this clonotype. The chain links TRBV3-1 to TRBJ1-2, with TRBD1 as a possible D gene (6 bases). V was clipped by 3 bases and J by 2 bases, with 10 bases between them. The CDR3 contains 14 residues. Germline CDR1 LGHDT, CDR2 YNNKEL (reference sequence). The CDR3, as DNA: TGTGCCAGCAGCCAGACACAGGGAAACTATGGCTACACCTTC. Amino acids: CASSQTQGNYGYTF.

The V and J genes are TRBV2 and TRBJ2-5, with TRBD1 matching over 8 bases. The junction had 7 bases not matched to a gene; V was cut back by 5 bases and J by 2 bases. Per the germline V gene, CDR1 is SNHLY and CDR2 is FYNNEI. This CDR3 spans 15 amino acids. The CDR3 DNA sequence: TGTGCCAGCAGTTCAATGAGGACAGGGCAAGAGACCCAGTACTTC. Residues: CASSSMRTGQETQYF.